This TCR beta chain appears in the sequencing data of a study of cytomegalovirus exposure and HLA in healthy donors (dated by TCRdb to about 2017). For context, the study as a whole: An earlier analysis of roughly 570 of the donors reported 276 Gb of sequence data and 90 million to 120 million unique TCR beta sequences obtained from roughly 180 million T cells. Roughly 290 gigabases of sequencing data and roughly 80 million unique TCR sequences made up an early release that covered approximately 650 HLA-typed donors. Among the roughly 430 genotyped donors, 75% to 90% belonged to the genetic ancestry cluster associated with self-reported Caucasian donors. The aim of the study was to test whether cataloging public T cell receptors could identify signatures of past pathogen exposure. The T cell repertoires of 700 or so subjects were profiled by immunosequencing and related to cytomegalovirus serostatus. Besides the first cohort of approximately 710 subjects, a separate validation cohort made up of 90 to 150 different subjects was used. High-throughput TCR immunosequencing, statistical association of individual TCRs with disease status, and machine learning were combined to predict cytomegalovirus infection status. To study patterns of TCR occurrence, a later analysis re-analyzed previously published TCR beta repertoires from 550 to 800 donors and added high-resolution HLA genotyping. In the later analysis, no new phenotypic data were used to find candidate immune exposures; instead, reliance was placed on TCR beta sequences and their occurrence across donors. An earlier analysis of approximately 580 of the donors used high-throughput TCR beta sequencing to judge whether each TCR beta V gene segment behaved as functional or pseudogenic. Alongside the repertoire data, information on donor age, sex, ethnicity and CMV serostatus was compiled. In a later genetic analysis, genome-wide SNP genotypes for about 55% of the roughly 700 donors were used, and that subset was treated as a discovery cohort. Every discovery cohort repertoire had been produced on one sequencing platform. Both class I and class II loci were covered by HLA typing, at four-digit resolution. The number of donors typed differed by locus, with about 629-630 for A, B, C, DRB1 and DQB1, roughly 520 for DQA1, 606 for DPA1, and some 440 for DPB1. Five DR-DQ haplotypes were treated as single units for association and clustering because of strong linkage in the cohort. Among 300 to 500 genotyped donors of the cohort, an average of around 250,000 unique TCR beta nucleotide sequences was sequenced per donor, of which 15% to 20% were non-productive. Overall results and qualifications from the work: HLA typing was unavailable for some donors at each locus, so association tests used only the typed subset. In vitro tests confirmed that a few of the cytomegalovirus-associated TCR beta chains recognize cytomegalovirus antigens. Linkage disequilibrium might explain the correlated functional status among segregating V segments, but an unknown experimental factor could not be ruled out. Cytomegalovirus status was reported to be diagnosed by the classifier with high specificity and sensitivity in both the original and validation cohorts. Broadly in line with IMGT annotations, most TCR beta V segments showed up in productive rearrangements about 87% or about 30% of the time in an earlier analysis of several hundred of the donors. According to a later analysis, TCR association rates differed among HLA loci, with DRB1 alleles showing the most associated TCRs and HLA-C alleles showing the fewest. A later analysis associated 16,951 TCR beta sequences with specific HLA alleles at a false discovery rate of 0.05. Compared with equally common non-associated chains, HLA-associated TCR beta chains in a later analysis were more clonally expanded and had lower generation probabilities. A further reported finding was that TCR beta sequences accurately predicted the HLA-A and HLA-B alleles for most subjects in the first cohort. Compared with the roughly 700-donor mean, donors in an Asian-associated ancestry cluster had fewer N-insertions in productive TCRs, according to a later genetic analysis. About 17 rarely observed V segments, including chromosome 9 orphons, were excluded from the earlier analysis of several hundred of the donors because counts were too low. Several of the top co-occurrence clusters appeared to be linked to parvovirus B19, influenza, CMV and Epstein-Barr virus, according to a later analysis. Strong co-occurrence of HLA alleles, especially DR and DQ, made assigning TCR associations to individual alleles difficult. The sequencing pipeline was judged likely to have produced a cluster of highly shared sequence variants as a technical artifact. An association between a missense DCLRE1C variant and V-gene and J-gene trimming of TCR beta chains was found in a later genetic analysis and replicated in an independent cohort. Immune exposure information for the cohort was limited to CMV serostatus. Some IMGT-functional V segments, including TRBV6-2 and TRBV6-3, could not be distinguished by the 87-base-pair reads and were therefore excluded. Roughly uniform sequencing depth across donors was assumed in presence/absence analyses, although this assumption may not hold. While some public TCRs were present in many individuals, most TCR sequences turned up only very rarely across donors. The study gave a list of some 150 TCR beta chains associated with cytomegalovirus. This cohort had only TCR beta chains sequenced, and the lack of alpha or paired-chain data limited which features could be detected. A later analysis found that most CMV-associated TCR beta chains appeared HLA-restricted, with HLA associations seemingly driven largely by CMV exposure. The authors suggested that the approach could potentially be extended to other disease states and immunological phenotypes.

The method was the immunoSEQ multiplex PCR assay. The multiplex PCR relied on a mix of 60 forward primers for TCR Vbeta segments and 13 reverse primers for TCR Jbeta segments. Amplification of the CDR3 region of rearranged TCR beta genes was performed with a multiplex PCR assay on genomic DNA. The amplified TCR beta libraries were sequenced on the Illumina HiSeq System as 87-base-pair reads. Per the source publication's procedure: Across the 666 repertoires, a later analysis counted about 81 million unique TCR beta chains, some 11 million of which were shared by at least two donors. Raw reads were error-corrected and collapsed into unique sequences by a nearest-neighbor algorithm in which closely related sequences were merged to remove PCR and sequencing errors. Alignment of CDR3 sequences to IMGT reference sequences was used to assign V, D and J gene segments. Each retained sequence needed at least a six-nucleotide match to both a V gene segment and a J gene segment. Rearrangements were called productive when the CDR3 lacked stop codons and stayed in frame with V and J; all others were non-productive. Following IMGT convention, CDR3 was defined as the stretch from the second conserved V-encoded cysteine up to the conserved J-encoded phenylalanine. The earlier analysis of 500 to 750 of the donors excluded any sequence lacking an unambiguous match to a single V gene segment. An earlier analysis of some 610 of the donors called V segments functional above 56.7% productive rearrangements and segregating when the between-donor standard deviation exceeded 5%. A statistical classification framework was built for diagnosing cytomegalovirus status from the catalog of TCR beta chain sequences. V and J gene assignment, in a later analysis, came from comparing TCR nucleotide sequences with IMGT/GENE-DB human TR gene sequences. In a later analysis, CDR3 sequences and most-parsimonious VDJ recombination scenarios were assigned using the TCRdist pipeline. In a later analysis, each TCR beta chain was defined by its CDR3 amino acid sequence together with its V-gene family, and reads without a unique V-gene family were excluded. In a later analysis, a few hundred highly shared, low-generation-probability nucleotide sequences were removed to address suspected cross-contamination and a sequencing artifact. In a later analysis, a clonal expansion index for each public chain was calculated from normalized within-repertoire ranks of inferred template counts. In a later analysis, generation probabilities were computed with a VDJ recombination model fitted to out-of-frame rearrangements, and the resulting probabilities were checked against IGoR. Hypergeometric tests were used in a later analysis to score TCR-TCR, TCR-HLA and TCR-CMV co-occurrence, with a repertoire-size bias correction applied to the TCR pairs. To estimate false discovery rates, a later analysis permuted the HLA or CMV assignments 20 times. In a later analysis, co-occurring TCRs were grouped using DBSCAN, with TCRdist sequence similarity added in when clustering inside HLA-allele-positive subsets. Repertoires with fewer than 30,000 or more than 120,000 public chains, plus five repertoires with anomalous nucleotide sharing, were excluded from co-occurrence clustering. Drawn from immuneACCESS, this table holds only the in-frame rearrangements with V and J called that TCRdb kept. Clones are partly lost; checked studies trace under half to an unresolved V gene and leave the rest unexplained. V, J and clone size are those of that table, while D and trimming were read from the DNA. Here the sample has tens of thousands of clones; 60% to 80% occur a single time. The top ten clones comprise around 2% of the sample.

The cohort consisted of more than 650 healthy bone marrow donors. At the time of sampling, all cohort members were nominally healthy, though unrecorded immune exposures were likely present. The donor was CMV seronegative and was included in the group of approximately 350 seronegative cohort members. Each donor provided a peripheral blood sample, and peripheral blood mononuclear cells were used for TCR beta sequencing. The Qiagen DNeasy Blood Extraction Kit was used to extract genomic DNA from the blood cell samples. Concerning this clone: Its binding antigen is unknown. Base qualities are missing; no much larger clone stands one base away. In the same sample, other DNA sequences code for this CDR3.

Inclusive of the bounding cysteine and phenylalanine, the CDR3 is 16 residues long. The CDR3 DNA has 48 bases and is translated from base 1. V and J lose 0 bases and 0 bases, and a span of 9 bases separates them. The germline V gene yields MNHEY for CDR1 and SVGAGI for CDR2. The sequenced sample was PBMCs. The rearrangement joined TRBV6-5 to TRBJ1-3, and the D gene may be TRBD1, 5 bases matching. This clonotype was obtained from a man aged 35-49 years in good health and CMV-seronegative. The DNA reads as follows: TGTGCCAGCAGTTACTCGCGGGGGTCCTCTGGAAACACCATATATTTT. Translated, this is CASSYSRGSSGNTIYF.